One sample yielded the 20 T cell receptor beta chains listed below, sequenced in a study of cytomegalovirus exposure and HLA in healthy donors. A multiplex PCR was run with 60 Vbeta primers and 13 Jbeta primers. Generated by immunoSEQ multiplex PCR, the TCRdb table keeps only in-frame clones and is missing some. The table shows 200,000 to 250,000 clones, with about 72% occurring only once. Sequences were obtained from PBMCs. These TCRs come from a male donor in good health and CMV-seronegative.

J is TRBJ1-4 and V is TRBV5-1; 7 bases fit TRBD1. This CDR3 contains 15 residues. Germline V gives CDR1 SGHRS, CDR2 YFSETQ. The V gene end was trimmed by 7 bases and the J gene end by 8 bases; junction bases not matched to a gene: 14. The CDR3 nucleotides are TGCGCCAGCCGCTACGAGGGGGCAACGCGAGAAAAACTGTTTTTT. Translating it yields CASRYEGATREKLFF. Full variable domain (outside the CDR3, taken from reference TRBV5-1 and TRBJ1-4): KAGVTQTPRYLIKTRGQQVTLSCSPISGHRSVSWYQQTPGQGLQFLFEYFSETQRNKGNFPGRFSGRQFSNSRSEMNVSTLELGDSALYLCASRYEGATREKLFFGSGTQLSVL.

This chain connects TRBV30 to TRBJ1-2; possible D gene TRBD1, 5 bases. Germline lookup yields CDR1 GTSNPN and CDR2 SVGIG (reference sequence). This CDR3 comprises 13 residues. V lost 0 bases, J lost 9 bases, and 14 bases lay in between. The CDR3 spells CAWSVGGARSYTF. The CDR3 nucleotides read TGTGCCTGGAGTGTAGGCGGGGCGCGGAGCTACACCTTC. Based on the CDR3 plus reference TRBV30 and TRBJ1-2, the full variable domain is SQTIHQWPATLVQPVGSPLSLECTVEGTSNPNLYWYRQAAGRGLQLLFYSVGIGQISSEVPQNLSASRPQDRQFILSSKKLLLSDSGFYLCAWSVGGARSYTFGSGTRLTVV.

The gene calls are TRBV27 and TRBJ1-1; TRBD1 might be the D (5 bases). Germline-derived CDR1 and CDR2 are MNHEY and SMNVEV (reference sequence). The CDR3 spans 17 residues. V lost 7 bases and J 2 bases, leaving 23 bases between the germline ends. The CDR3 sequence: CASTLLGPAGINTEAFF. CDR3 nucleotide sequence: TGTGCCAGCACCCTCCTGGGGCCCGCGGGGATAAACACTGAAGCTTTCTTT.

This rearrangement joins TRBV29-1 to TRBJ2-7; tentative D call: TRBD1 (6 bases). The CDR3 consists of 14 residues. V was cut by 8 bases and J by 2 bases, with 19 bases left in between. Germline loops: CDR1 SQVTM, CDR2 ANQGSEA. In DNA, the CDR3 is TGCAGCCCTTGGGTGGACAGCGGACCCTACGAGCAGTACTTC. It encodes CSPWVDSGPYEQYF.

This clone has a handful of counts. Here the CDR3 reads CASSLEPGNTIYF. The CDR3 nucleotides are TGCGCCAGCAGCTTGGAGCCTGGAAACACCATATATTTT. The chain combines TRBV5-1 with TRBJ1-3; no firm D call. CDR3 length equals 13 residues. V was shortened by 0 bases and J by 2 bases, with 3 bases between the two germline ends. Germline V gives CDR1 SGHRS, CDR2 YFSETQ.

CDR3 sequence (DNA): TGTGCCAGCAGCTTTCCGGGACTAGCTTTTAACAATGAGCAGTTCTTC. It codes for CASSFPGLAFNNEQFF. The V call is TRBV28, the J call TRBJ2-1; 9 nucleotides align to TRBD2. The CDR3 runs to 16 residues. J lost 5 bases, V lost 6 bases, and 11 bases had no gene match. CDR1 and CDR2 from the germline V gene are MDHEN and SYDVKM.

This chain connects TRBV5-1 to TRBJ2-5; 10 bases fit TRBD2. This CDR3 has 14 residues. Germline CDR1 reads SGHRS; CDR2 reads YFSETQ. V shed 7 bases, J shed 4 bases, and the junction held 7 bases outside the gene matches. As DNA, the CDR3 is TGCGCCAGCGGGGGACTAGCGATTACAGAGACCCAGTACTTC. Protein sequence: CASGGLAITETQYF. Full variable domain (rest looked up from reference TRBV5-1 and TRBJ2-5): KAGVTQTPRYLIKTRGQQVTLSCSPISGHRSVSWYQQTPGQGLQFLFEYFSETQRNKGNFPGRFSGRQFSNSRSEMNVSTLELGDSALYLCASGGLAITETQYFGPGTRLLVL.

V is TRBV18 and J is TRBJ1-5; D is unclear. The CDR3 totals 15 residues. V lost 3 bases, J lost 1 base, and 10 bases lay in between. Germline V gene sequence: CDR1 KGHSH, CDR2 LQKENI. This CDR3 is CASSPRSGSNQPQHF. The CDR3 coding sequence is TGTGCCAGCTCACCCCGCTCGGGGAGCAATCAGCCCCAGCATTTT.

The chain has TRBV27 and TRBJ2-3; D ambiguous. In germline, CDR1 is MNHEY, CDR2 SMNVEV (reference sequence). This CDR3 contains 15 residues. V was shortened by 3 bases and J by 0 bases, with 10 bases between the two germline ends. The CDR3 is CASSLIGASTDTQYF. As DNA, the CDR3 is TGTGCCAGCAGTTTGATCGGAGCTAGCACAGATACGCAGTATTTT.

CDR3 residues: CASSLLKIAGGEQYF. Written as DNA, the CDR3 is TGTGCCAGCAGCTTACTCAAAATAGCGGGAGGCGAGCAGTACTTC. The chain joins TRBV7-2 to TRBJ2-7; 10 bases are shared with TRBD2. V dropped 2 bases and J dropped 6; count of bases not matched to a gene: 7. From germline, CDR1 is SGHTA and CDR2 FQGNSA. The CDR3 runs 15 residues.

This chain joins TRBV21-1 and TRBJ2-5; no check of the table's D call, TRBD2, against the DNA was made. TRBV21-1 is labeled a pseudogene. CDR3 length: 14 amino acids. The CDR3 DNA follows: TGTGCCAGCAGCTCCAGGACTAGTGAGGAGACCCAGTACTTC. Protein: CASSSRTSEETQYF.

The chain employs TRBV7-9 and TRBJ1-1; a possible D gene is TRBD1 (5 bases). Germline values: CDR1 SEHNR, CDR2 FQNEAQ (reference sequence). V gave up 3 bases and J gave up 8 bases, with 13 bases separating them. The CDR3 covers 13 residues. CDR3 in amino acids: CASSFGGFAEAFF. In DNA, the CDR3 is TGTGCCAGCAGCTTCGGGGGGTTCGCCGAAGCTTTCTTT.

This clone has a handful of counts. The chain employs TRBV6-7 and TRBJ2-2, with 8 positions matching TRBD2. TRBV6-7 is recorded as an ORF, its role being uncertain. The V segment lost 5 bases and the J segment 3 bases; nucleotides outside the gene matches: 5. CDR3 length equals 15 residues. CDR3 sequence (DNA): TGTGCCAGCAGTGTACGGGGACTAGACACCGGGGAGCTGTTTTTT. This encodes CASSVRGLDTGELFF.

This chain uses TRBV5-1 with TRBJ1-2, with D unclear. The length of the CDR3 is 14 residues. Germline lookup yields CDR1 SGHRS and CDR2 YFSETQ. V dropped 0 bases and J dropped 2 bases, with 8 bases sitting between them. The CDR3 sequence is CASSLDSLNYGYTF. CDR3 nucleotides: TGCGCCAGCAGCTTGGACAGCCTGAACTATGGCTACACCTTC.

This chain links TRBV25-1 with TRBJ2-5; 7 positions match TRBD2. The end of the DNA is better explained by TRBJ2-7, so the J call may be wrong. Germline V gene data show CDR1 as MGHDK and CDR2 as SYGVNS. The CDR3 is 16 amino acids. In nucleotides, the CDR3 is TGTGCCAGCAGTGAATCGGGTCCGGCGGGAGACTACGAGCAGTACTTC. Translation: CASSESGPAGDYEQYF.

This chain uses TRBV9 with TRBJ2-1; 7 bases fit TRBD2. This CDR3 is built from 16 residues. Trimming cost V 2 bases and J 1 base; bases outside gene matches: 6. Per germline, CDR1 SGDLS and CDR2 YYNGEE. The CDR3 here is CASSVDLAASYNEQFF. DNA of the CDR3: TGTGCCAGCAGCGTTGACCTAGCGGCTTCCTACAATGAGCAGTTCTTC.

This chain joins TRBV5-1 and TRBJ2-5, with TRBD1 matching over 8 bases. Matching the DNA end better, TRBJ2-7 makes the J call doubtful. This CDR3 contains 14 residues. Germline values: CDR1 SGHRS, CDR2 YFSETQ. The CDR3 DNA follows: TGCGCCAGCAGCTTGGGGACAGGGAGGCACGAGCAGTACTTC. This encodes CASSLGTGRHEQYF.

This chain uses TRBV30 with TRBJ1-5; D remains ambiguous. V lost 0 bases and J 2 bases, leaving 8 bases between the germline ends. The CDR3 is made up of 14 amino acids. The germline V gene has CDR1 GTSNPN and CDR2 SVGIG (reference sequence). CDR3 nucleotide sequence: TGTGCCTGGAGTGTCGGCCAGGGCAATCAGCCCCAGCATTTT. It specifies CAWSVGQGNQPQHF.

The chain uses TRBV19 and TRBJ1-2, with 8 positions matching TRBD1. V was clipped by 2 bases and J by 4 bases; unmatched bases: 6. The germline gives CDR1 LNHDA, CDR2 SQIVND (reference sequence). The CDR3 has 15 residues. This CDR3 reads CASSILQDRAYGYTF. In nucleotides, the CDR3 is TGTGCCAGTAGTATACTCCAGGACAGGGCCTATGGCTACACCTTC.

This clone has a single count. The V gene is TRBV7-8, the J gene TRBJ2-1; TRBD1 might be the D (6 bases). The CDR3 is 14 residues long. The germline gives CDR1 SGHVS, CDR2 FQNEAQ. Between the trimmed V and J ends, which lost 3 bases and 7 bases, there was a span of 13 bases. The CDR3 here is CASSFLRTENEQFF. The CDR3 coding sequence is TGTGCCAGCAGCTTTTTGCGGACAGAAAATGAGCAGTTCTTC.